This TCR beta chain is from a study of graft-versus-host responses after intestinal transplantation. This clone has just a few counts. Trimming removed 2 bases from V and 4 bases from J; junction bases left unmatched: 4. This CDR3 has 14 amino acids. Per germline, CDR1 LNHDA and CDR2 SQIVND (reference sequence). Profiled with immunoSEQ multiplex PCR; TCRdb holds only in-frame clones, not every one. The sample lists 16,000 or so clones; around 95% were seen once. The source material was PBMCs, sampled 23 days after intestinal transplant. The source is a human patient who received an intestinal transplant, so some T cells may come from the graft donor. V and J are TRBV19 and TRBJ1-1; 7 bases are a match to TRBD1. In DNA, the CDR3 is TGTGCCAGTAGTATAACCAGGGGGAGCACTGAAGCTTTCTTT. This sequence encodes CASSITRGSTEAFF.